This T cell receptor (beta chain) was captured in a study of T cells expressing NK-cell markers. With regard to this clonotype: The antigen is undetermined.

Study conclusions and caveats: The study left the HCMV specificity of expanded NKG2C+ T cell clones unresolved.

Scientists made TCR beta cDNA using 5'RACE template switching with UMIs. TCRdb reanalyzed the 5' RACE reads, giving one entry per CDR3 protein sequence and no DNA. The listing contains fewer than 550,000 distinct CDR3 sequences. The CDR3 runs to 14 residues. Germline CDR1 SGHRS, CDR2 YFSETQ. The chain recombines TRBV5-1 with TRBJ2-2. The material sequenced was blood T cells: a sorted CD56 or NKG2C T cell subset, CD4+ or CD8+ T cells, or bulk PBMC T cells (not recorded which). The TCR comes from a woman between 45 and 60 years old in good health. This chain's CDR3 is CASSLTTNTGELFF. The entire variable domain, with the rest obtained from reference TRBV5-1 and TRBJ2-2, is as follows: KAGVTQTPRYLIKTRGQQVTLSCSPISGHRSVSWYQQTPGQGLQFLFEYFSETQRNKGNFPGRFSGRQFSNSRSEMNVSTLELGDSALYLCASSLTTNTGELFFGEGSRLTVL.